The clone carrying this TCR beta chain was counted at least ten times. TCRdb redid the calling of the RACE reads with MiXCR, one entry per CDR3 protein. There are around 120,000 distinct CDR3 sequences in the sample; 9.5% to 13% occur only once, and about 1.4% lies in the top ten. The data derive from a study of human T cells and chemical hapten exposure. The CDR3 contains 14 residues. Germline values: CDR1 MNHEY, CDR2 SVGEGT. With 6 bases removed from V and 9 bases from J, the gap between germline ends came to 20 bases. Indicated time point: patch test 1, 2 weeks after DPC sensitization. The treatment was: therapeutic diphenylcyclopropenone sensitization with weekly scalp DPC.

The TCR sequence derives from a woman aged 45-65 years with alopecia areata. Some clones in this sample may be carry-over from other donors' samples. The chain carries TRBV6-2 or TRBV6-3 and TRBJ1-1, with D uncertain. The sample here was whole blood, taken in connection with sensitization to the hapten diphenylcyclopropenone (DPC). DNA of the CDR3: TGTGCCAGCAGCCACGGCGCGGAGCCCTGGAAAGCTTTCTTT. Protein product: CASSHGAEPWKAFF.